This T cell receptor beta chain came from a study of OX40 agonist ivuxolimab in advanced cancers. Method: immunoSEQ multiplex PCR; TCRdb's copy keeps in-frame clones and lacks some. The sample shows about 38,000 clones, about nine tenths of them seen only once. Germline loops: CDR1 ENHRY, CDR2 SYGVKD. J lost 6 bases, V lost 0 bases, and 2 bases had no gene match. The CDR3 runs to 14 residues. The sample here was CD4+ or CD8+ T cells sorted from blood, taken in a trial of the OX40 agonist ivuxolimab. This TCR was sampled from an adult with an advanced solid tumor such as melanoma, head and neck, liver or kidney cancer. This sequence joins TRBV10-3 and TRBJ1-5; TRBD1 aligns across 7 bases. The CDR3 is CAISESTGTQPQHF. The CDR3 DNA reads TGTGCCATCAGTGAGTCGACAGGGACTCAGCCCCAGCATTTT.